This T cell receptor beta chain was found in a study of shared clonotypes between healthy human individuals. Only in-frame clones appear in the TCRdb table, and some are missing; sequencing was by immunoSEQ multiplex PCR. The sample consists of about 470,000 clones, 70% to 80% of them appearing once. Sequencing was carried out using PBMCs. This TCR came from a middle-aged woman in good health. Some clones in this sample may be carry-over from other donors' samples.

CDR3 sequence: CASSRQTNTEAFF. In nucleotides, the CDR3 is TGTGCCAGTAGTAGACAGACTAACACTGAAGCTTTCTTT. V usage is TRBV19 and J usage is TRBJ1-1; maybe TRBD1 (5 bases). V was cut by 4 bases and J by 2 bases, with 8 bases left in between. The V gene's germline CDR1 is LNHDA and CDR2 SQIVND (reference sequence). The CDR3 runs to 13 residues.